This is a list of T cell receptor beta chains from one sample in a study of vaccination and CD4 T cells after COVID-19. TCRdb reprocessed the PCR reads with MiXCR, giving one entry per CDR3 protein. This sample has some 21,000 distinct CDR3 sequences, with approximately 38% found just once. No antigen is known for these receptors. The sample was cultured CD4+ T cells from blood. These receptor sequences come from a human donor with COVID-19. Both conserved end residues are part of each CDR3. The D gene is left open where the match is weak. Clone size is given for some rows only: seen once, a few or many times, or a class if the clone is expanded.

>TRBJ2-7|-|-|TRBV10-3
TGTGCCACTACGGGACCTGGGATCTACGAGCAGTACTTC
CATTGPGIYEQYF
>TRBJ2-3|-|-|TRBV7-7
TGTGCTAGCAGCCCAGGTGGCAGGGGCGCAGATACGCAGTATTTT
CASSPGGRGADTQYF
>TRBJ1-1|-|-|TRBV5-4
TGTGCCAGCAGCTTGGAGGGGGTGCGTGAAGCTTTCTTT
CASSLEGVREAFF
>TRBJ2-4|-|-|TRBV20-1
TGCAGTGCACCGGACAACCGAATAGCCAAAAACATTCAGTACTTC
CSAPDNRIAKNIQYF
>TRBJ1-3|few|-|TRBV7-9
TGTGCCAGCAGCCGGGGAGGACCGAACTCTGGAAACACCATATATTTT
CASSRGGPNSGNTIYF
>TRBJ2-5|few|-|TRBV15
TGTGCCGCCAGCAGGGACTTCGAAGAGATCCAGTACTTC
CAASRDFEEIQYF
>TRBJ1-2|-|TRBD1|TRBV6-1
TGTGCCAGCTGGGACAGGGCGCTTAACTATGGCTACACCTTC
CASWDRALNYGYTF
>TRBJ2-2|-|-|TRBV19
TGTGCCAGTAGTATAGCACAGGGCGCCGGGGAGCTGTTTTTT
CASSIAQGAGELFF
>TRBJ2-2|once|TRBD1|TRBV6-1
TGTGCCAGCAGCCGGGACAGGGCGAACACCGGGGAGCTGTTTTTT
CASSRDRANTGELFF
>TRBJ1-1|few|-|TRBV20-1
TGCAGTGCTAGAGATGCGGTTTACACTGAAGCTTTCTTT
CSARDAVYTEAFF
>TRBJ1-1|few|-|TRBV7-9
TGTGCCAGCAGAATAAAGGGGACCCGACAGGAGGGCACTGAAGCTTTCTTT
CASRIKGTRQEGTEAFF
>TRBJ1-1|few|-|TRBV12-3/TRBV12-4
TGTGCCAGCAGTTTCAACCCAGGGCACACTGAAGCTTTCTTT
CASSFNPGHTEAFF
>TRBJ1-4|few|-|TRBV7-6
TGTGCCAGCAGCCCCCGGACGACAGCTGATAATGAAAAACTGTTTTTT
CASSPRTTADNEKLFF
>TRBJ2-7|-|TRBD1|TRBV11-2
TGTGCCAGCAGCTCATACAGGGGATTGGCCTACGAGCAGTACTTC
CASSSYRGLAYEQYF
>TRBJ1-2|-|TRBD1|TRBV12-3/TRBV12-4
TGTGCCAGCAGTTTAAGGGACAGCCATTATGGCTACACCTTC
CASSLRDSHYGYTF
>TRBJ2-5|once|-|TRBV4-3
TGCGCCAGCAGCCAAGCTCCCGGGGCAGCCACCAGGGAGACCCAGTACTTC
CASSQAPGAATRETQYF
>TRBJ2-5|few|TRBD2|TRBV24-1
TGTGCCACCAGTGACCTTGGAAGACCGGGGGGAGAAGAGACCCAGTACTTC
CATSDLGRPGGEETQYF
>TRBJ1-5|few|-|TRBV6-2/TRBV6-3
TGTGCCAGCAATCATCAGGGTAAGAACAATCAGCCCCAGCATTTT
CASNHQGKNNQPQHF
>TRBJ2-1|-|-|TRBV21-1
TGTGCCAGCAGCAACGACAGGGGGCCCCCAGTGCAGTTCTTC
CASSNDRGPPVQFF
>TRBJ1-2|-|-|TRBV5-1
TGCGCCAGCAGCTTGGCGGGCAGCCCAGCGGATGGCTACACCTTC
CASSLAGSPADGYTF
>TRBJ1-1|-|-|TRBV28
TGTGCGGGGGGCGCCCGGACTGAAGCTTTCTTT
CAGGARTEAFF
>TRBJ1-1|-|-|TRBV20-1
TGCAGTGCCACCTACCGTCGGGGGCAAATCGAGCAAGCTTTCTTT
CSATYRRGQIEQAFF